One sample yielded the 16 T cell receptor beta chains listed below, sequenced in a study of beta chain features in type 1 diabetes. Study-level findings and limits: Shorter TCRB CDR3s, moderately but significantly so, marked every one of the four CD4+ subsets in Type 1 diabetes patients.

Expressed TCRB transcripts were sequenced after all isolated RNA was converted to cDNA. Profiled with immunoSEQ multiplex PCR; TCRdb holds only in-frame clones, not every one. This table has 100,000 to 150,000 clones, about 10% appearing once. Their antigens remain unidentified. The sample taken for sequencing was central memory CD4+ T cells from blood. All receptors come from a man aged 25-45 years with type 1 diabetes.

The rearrangement links TRBV4-1 to TRBJ2-2; tentative D call: TRBD2 (7 bases). V dropped 0 bases and J dropped 7 bases, with 12 bases sitting between them. Germline V gene lookup returns CDR1 MGHRA and CDR2 YSYEKL. CDR3 length equals 15 residues. The CDR3 protein is CASSQERGGHGELFF. As DNA, the CDR3 is TGCGCCAGCAGCCAAGAGAGGGGGGGCCACGGGGAGCTGTTTTTT.

The V gene is TRBV30, the J gene TRBJ1-6; D might be TRBD1 (6 bases). Germline assignment: CDR1 GTSNPN and CDR2 SVGIG (reference sequence). This CDR3 has 13 amino acids. The V gene lost 3 bases and the J gene lost 13 bases, with 16 bases spanning the gap. CDR3 in amino acids: CAWSGGGRLPLHF. CDR3 nucleotide sequence: TGTGCCTGGAGCGGGGGGGGCCGACTCCCCCTCCACTTT.

The chain employs TRBV7-8 and TRBJ1-1, with 7 bases aligning to TRBD1. V trimming: 7 bases; J trimming: 1 base; junction bases outside the gene matches: 6. This CDR3 has 14 amino acids. The V gene's germline CDR1 is SGHVS and CDR2 FQNEAQ. CDR3 coding DNA: TGTGCCAGCAACCCGACAGGGAGGAACACTGAAGCTTTCTTT. Residues: CASNPTGRNTEAFF.

This clone was observed at least ten times. The chain links TRBV5-1 to TRBJ1-1; D is ambiguous. Trimming stripped 0 bases from V and 9 bases from J, with 15 bases between. CDR1 SGHRS and CDR2 YFSETQ come from the germline V gene. The CDR3 is 14 residues long. CDR3 sequence (DNA): TGCGCCAGCAGCTTGGGTTCCGAAACTTCTAAAGCTTTCTTT. Amino acid sequence: CASSLGSETSKAFF.

The rearrangement uses TRBV28 and TRBJ2-1, with 12 bases fitting TRBD2. The CDR3 spans 16 residues. The V gene's germline CDR1 is MDHEN and CDR2 SYDVKM. V dropped 4 bases and J dropped 4; count of bases not matched to a gene: 5. Here the CDR3 reads CASSSSSGGAYNEQFF. CDR3 DNA sequence: TGTGCCAGCAGTTCCTCTAGCGGGGGGGCGTACAATGAGCAGTTCTTC.

V gene TRBV19 combines with J gene TRBJ2-3; 7 nucleotides match TRBD2. The CDR3 has 14 residues. Germline CDR1 LNHDA, CDR2 SQIVND (reference sequence). J gave up 5 bases and V 5 bases, and 7 bases lay outside the gene matches. The CDR3 reads CASSYRDYRDTQYF. For the CDR3, the DNA is TGTGCCAGTAGTTACCGGGACTACCGAGATACGCAGTATTTT.

This chain uses TRBV27 with TRBJ1-4; 8 bases agree with TRBD1. With V trimmed by 2 bases and J by 10 bases, 6 bases remained unmatched. CDR1 and CDR2 (germline): MNHEY, SMNVEV (reference sequence). This CDR3 is built from 14 residues. For the CDR3, the DNA is TGTGCCAGCAGTTTAAATCAGGGGGCAGGAAAACTGTTTTTT. This gives the protein CASSLNQGAGKLFF.

In nucleotides, the CDR3 is TGTGCCAGCAGCTTAACAGGGGTTGGCGATGAGCAGTTCTTC. Translated: CASSLTGVGDEQFF. The chain joins TRBV7-3 to TRBJ2-1; the D gene is possibly TRBD1 (5 bases). The CDR3 spans 14 residues. V lost 0 bases and J lost 8, with 11 bases in between. Per the germline V gene, CDR1 is SGHTA and CDR2 is FQGTGA.

This rearrangement joins TRBV10-2 to TRBJ2-5; D uncertain. Trimming removed 6 bases from V and 2 bases from J, with 10 bases in between. The V gene's germline CDR1 is WSHSY and CDR2 SAAADI. This CDR3 spans 13 amino acids. The chain's CDR3 is CASRMGPQETQYF. The CDR3 nucleotides are TGCGCCAGCAGGATGGGCCCACAAGAGACCCAGTACTTC.

In this sample, this clone turned up a few times. V is TRBV5-1 and J is TRBJ2-2; no definite D call. Trimming took 0 bases from V and 1 from J, leaving 7 bases between them. The CDR3 runs 15 residues. CDR1 and CDR2 from the germline V gene are SGHRS and YFSETQ. In DNA, the CDR3 is TGCGCCAGCAGCTTGGACTCAATGAACACCGGGGAGCTGTTTTTT. Translating it yields CASSLDSMNTGELFF.

A few counts support this clone. This chain uses TRBV5-6 with TRBJ1-1; perhaps TRBD1 as D (5 bases). CDR3 length: 13 residues. The V end lost 0 bases, the J end lost 8 bases, and 11 bases lay between the germline ends. Germline values: CDR1 SGHDT, CDR2 YYEEEE. The CDR3: CASSLASGVEAFF. The CDR3 DNA reads TGTGCCAGCAGCTTGGCGTCGGGGGTAGAAGCTTTCTTT.

This clone has just a few counts. The chain recombines TRBV2 with TRBJ2-3; possible D gene TRBD2, 5 bases. With 4 bases removed from V and 2 bases from J, the gap between germline ends came to 13 bases. The CDR3 is 15 residues long. CDR1 is SNHLY and CDR2 is FYNNEI in the germline V gene. CDR3 bases: TGTGCCAGCAGTGGTTCGAGCGGAAACACAGATACGCAGTATTTT. Protein product: CASSGSSGNTDTQYF.

The V call is TRBV4-2, the J call TRBJ1-4; TRBD1 agrees at 9 bases. The CDR3 loop spans 15 amino acids. Losses at the gene ends were 1 base for V and 4 bases for J; bases not matched to a gene: 1. Germline CDR1 reads LGHNA; CDR2 reads YNFKEQ. CDR3 DNA sequence: TGTGCCAGCAGCCAAGGGGACAGGGATAATGAAAAACTGTTTTTT. Protein product: CASSQGDRDNEKLFF.

This clone was seen more than once but under ten times. The V gene is TRBV5-1, the J gene TRBJ1-1; D is undetermined. In germline, CDR1 is SGHRS, CDR2 YFSETQ. The CDR3 covers 16 residues. V gave up 3 bases and J gave up 2 bases, with 17 bases separating them. The CDR3 protein is CASSSEGGSSNTEAFF. CDR3 coding DNA: TGCGCCAGCAGCTCCGAGGGCGGCAGTTCTAACACTGAAGCTTTCTTT. Filled out from reference TRBV5-1 and TRBJ1-1, the complete variable domain reads KAGVTQTPRYLIKTRGQQVTLSCSPISGHRSVSWYQQTPGQGLQFLFEYFSETQRNKGNFPGRFSGRQFSNSRSEMNVSTLELGDSALYLCASSSEGGSSNTEAFFGQGTRLTVV.

This clone has just a few counts. The chain is built from TRBV18 and TRBJ2-7, with D maybe TRBD1 (5 bases). Trimming pared 2 bases from V and 8 bases from J, leaving 13 bases between. CDR3 size: 13 residues. Germline CDR1 is KGHSH and CDR2 is LQKENI. CDR3 loop: CASSPSSTDKQYF. In DNA form, the CDR3 reads TGTGCCAGCTCACCATCCTCGACAGATAAGCAGTACTTC.

The rearrangement links TRBV5-1 to TRBJ1-2; 10 bases line up with TRBD1. Trimming removed 4 bases from V and 8 bases from J; junction bases left unmatched: 8. Per the germline V gene, CDR1 is SGHRS and CDR2 is YFSETQ. There are 14 residues in the CDR3. Written as DNA, the CDR3 is TGCGCCAGCAGCCCGCAAGGGACAGGGGACGGCTACACCTTC. This codes for CASSPQGTGDGYTF.